Sequencing of this T cell receptor (beta chain) was carried out in a study of OX40 agonist ivuxolimab in advanced cancers. For the wider study: The costimulatory receptor OX40 (CD134) was targeted by ivuxolimab, a fully human IgG2 agonistic monoclonal antibody. Prior anti-PD-1, anti-PD-L1 or anti-CTLA-4 therapy was permitted, and approximately 42% of dose-escalation patients had received checkpoint inhibitors. The paper describes the monotherapy dose-escalation part (N of about 47 patients) of the phase I trial of ivuxolimab. Among the approximately 50 dose-escalation patients, roughly 20 had hepatocellular carcinoma, around 15 melanoma, 9 renal cell carcinoma and 9 head and neck cancer. Three dose-escalation patients achieved partial responses, one with hepatocellular carcinoma and two with cutaneous melanoma. In the dose-escalation cohort, over 65% of patients were male, and the mean age was approximately 64 years, with a range of about 20 to 90. Peripheral TCRbeta sequencing aimed to test whether ivuxolimab altered TCR sequence diversity and caused clonal T-cell expansion. Intravenous ivuxolimab was administered to patients every 2 weeks at six dose levels: 0.01, 0.1, 0.3, 1.5, 3 and 10 mg/kg.

In the germline V gene, CDR1 corresponds to MGHRA and CDR2 to YSYEKL. Counted from cysteine to phenylalanine, this CDR3 has 15 amino acids. The DNA shown is the 45-base CDR3, in frame from base 1. Remarks on this clone: No antigen is known for it. One end of the junction is discordant with germline, which a read error may explain.

Patients with autoimmune disease history or receiving systemic immunosuppression were excluded from the trial. In every dose cohort, peripheral blood was drawn for TCR sequencing at baseline, cycle 4 day 1, and cycle 7 day 1. Samples were obtained from an open-label, multicenter, first-in-human phase I dose-escalation trial of ivuxolimab. Adults with locally advanced or metastatic head and neck squamous cell, hepatocellular, melanoma or renal cell carcinoma were enrolled in the trial. Before TCR sequencing, CD4+ T cells and CD8+ T cells from peripheral blood were sorted into separate populations. For sequencing of the TCRbeta CDR3 region, genomic DNA was extracted from the sorted cells. The immunoSEQ Assay was used for sequencing of TCRbeta CDR3 regions. The clones in this table, taken by TCRdb from immuneACCESS, are in-frame only. Not every clone is retained; where verified, under half of the shortfall comes from an unresolved V gene, and the cause of the rest is unknown. Counted in this sample were around 25,000 clones; 83% of them appeared once. Of the sample, 9% to 15% is held by the ten largest clones.

The investigation overall reported the following: The antigen specificity of the clonally expanded peripheral T cells was not determined. In the 0.1-3.0 mg/kg groups, partial responders were among the patients with the lowest normalized peripheral clonal expansion, particularly in CD8+ T cells. Low levels of normalized T-cell clonal expansion were also seen in some patients who did not respond. After ivuxolimab, expanded clones were on average more numerous among CD8+ T cells than among CD4+ T cells. At doses from 0.1 to 3.0 mg/kg, clonal expansion was seen in both CD4+ and CD8+ blood T cells between baseline and week 6.

This sequence originates from an adult with an advanced solid tumor such as melanoma, head and neck, liver or kidney cancer. The sample in question was CD4+ or CD8+ T cells sorted from blood, obtained in a trial of the OX40 agonist ivuxolimab. In this chain, TRBV4-1 is recombined with TRBJ2-1, with TRBD2 matching 9 junction bases. The CDR3 has the sequence CASSEEGLARDEQFF. The DNA sequence is as follows: TGCGCCAGCAGCGAAGAGGGACTAGCCCGCGATGAGCAGTTCTTC.